The entry that follows covers one T cell receptor beta chain sequence. The antigen this receptor binds is unknown. No clone much larger than this one lies a single base away; base qualities are absent. Library preparation was by RT-PCR. Sequencing took place on an Illumina HiSeq 2500. TCRdb itself trimmed the public reads at Q25 with fastp, ran MiXCR and retained productive beta chains. A single entry per CDR3 protein holds the most common genes and DNA from its merged rows. For this sample there are 530,000 or so distinct CDR3 sequences; around 11% appear just once. The leading ten clones occupy roughly 10% of the sample. From cysteine to phenylalanine, the CDR3 is 13 amino acids long. Of the read, only the CDR3 DNA is kept; its 39 bases are in frame from base 1. From V the trimming removes 8 bases and from J it removes 2 bases, while the gene matches leave 4 bases of the junction unaccounted for. Based on the germline V gene, the CDR1 and CDR2 sequences are MNHNS and SASEGT.

This sample is drawn from a study of response to subunit inactivated influenza vaccine (dated by TCRdb to between 2017 and 2018). About the investigation overall: To follow how T cells responded to a trivalent subunit inactivated influenza vaccine, the researchers relied on deep quantitative profiling of the T cell receptor repertoire. What the research found in general, with its limitations: The authors suggested that each seasonal influenza vaccination may recruit only a limited number of new T cells.

The chain links TRBV6-1 with TRBJ1-2, and 8 junction bases match TRBD1. The TCR originated in a middle-aged man who received an inactivated influenza vaccine. Donor details come from another sample of the same person, matched by shared clones. The specimen comprised PBMCs from blood, sampled on the day of vaccination. The DNA sequence follows: TGTGCCAGCCCGGGACAGGAGAACTATGGCTACACCTTC. Translated, it reads CASPGQENYGYTF.